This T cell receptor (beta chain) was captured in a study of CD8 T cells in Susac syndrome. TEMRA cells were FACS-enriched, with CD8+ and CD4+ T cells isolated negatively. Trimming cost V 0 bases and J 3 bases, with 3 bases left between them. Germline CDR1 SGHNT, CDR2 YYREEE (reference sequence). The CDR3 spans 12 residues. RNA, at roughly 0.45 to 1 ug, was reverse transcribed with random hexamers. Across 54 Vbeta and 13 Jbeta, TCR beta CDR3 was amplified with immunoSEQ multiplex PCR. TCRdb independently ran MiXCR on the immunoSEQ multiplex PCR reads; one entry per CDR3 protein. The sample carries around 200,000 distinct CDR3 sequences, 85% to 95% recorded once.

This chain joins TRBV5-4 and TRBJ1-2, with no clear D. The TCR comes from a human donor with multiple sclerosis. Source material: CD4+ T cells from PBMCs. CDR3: CASSLEDYGYTF. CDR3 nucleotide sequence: TGTGCCAGCAGCTTGGAGGACTATGGCTACACCTTC. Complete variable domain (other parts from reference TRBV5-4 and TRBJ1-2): ETGVTQSPTHLIKTRGQQVTLRCSSQSGHNTVSWYQQALGQGPQFIFQYYREEENGRGNFPPRFSGLQFPNYSSELNVNALELDDSALYLCASSLEDYGYTFGSGTRLTVV.